The TCR beta chain under discussion was sequenced for a study of blood T cell repertoires in COVID-19 (TCRdb year 2020). Looking at the study overall: Samples covering the acute and convalescent phases of COVID-19 were provided by collaborators in the United States, Italy and Spain. HLA class I and class II types, where available, came from metadata supplied by the sample provider rather than from assay-based typing. The prospective study material was composed of cDNA or gDNA derived from T cells, B-cell-depleted T cells, or PBMCs. Samples were obtained from the ongoing ImmuneRACE study (first 160 participants) and from about 1,300 subjects provided by 6 global collaborators. A de-identified subject ID, COVID-19 status, age in years and sex were almost always included in the sample metadata. The repertoires were released in a freely available public database meant as a resource for research on the immune response to SARS-CoV-2. The dataset comprised deeply sampled blood TCRbeta repertoires from subjects exposed to, actively infected with, or recovered from COVID-19. What the work shows at the level of the full study, not this receptor alone: Clinical and demographic metadata were provided uncurated, with the amount varying by source and participant.

About this clone itself: What this receptor recognizes is not known. One base away there is no much larger clone; base qualities are not given.

TCRbeta CDR3 regions were amplified from genomic DNA by means of the immunoSEQ Assay, a bias-controlled multiplex PCR. From the authors' description of their analysis: Within the assay, amplification of reference gene primers was used to estimate how many nucleated cells each sample contained. To quantify the absolute abundance of each unique TCRbeta CDR3 rearrangement, sequence reads were collapsed and filtered. For each sample, productive Simpson clonality was calculated by taking the square root of Simpson's diversity index across productive rearrangements. Held by TCRdb, this immuneACCESS table contains in-frame sequences only and omits some clones. Under half of the omission traces to an unresolved V gene where checked; the cause of the rest is unknown. The DNA gave D and trimming, while V, J and clone size come from that table. For this sample the table gives under 110,000 clones, of which around 85% were detected only once. Around 1.9% of the sample lies in the top ten.

The collaborating institutions used their own protocols to collect whole blood in K2EDTA tubes. For TCRbeta analysis, collaborator samples were shipped as frozen whole blood, as isolated PBMCs, or as DNA extracted from either sample type. Sequenced material: peripheral blood. This clonotype was sampled from a woman between 65 and 79 years old with active or convalescent COVID-19.

CDR3 sequence: CASSRQGNTEAFF. The DNA is TGTGCCAGCAGTCGACAGGGGAACACTGAAGCTTTCTTT. The rearranged segments are TRBV16 and TRBJ1-1; 7 bases in the middle match TRBD1. CDR1 and CDR2 are read off the germline V gene as KGHSY and FQNENV. The CDR3, from cysteine to phenylalanine, totals 13 residues. Of all the DNA, just the CDR3 is kept, 39 bases in frame from base 1. The germline V and J ends show losses of 6 bases and 1 base respectively, and no gene match explains 2 bases of the junction.